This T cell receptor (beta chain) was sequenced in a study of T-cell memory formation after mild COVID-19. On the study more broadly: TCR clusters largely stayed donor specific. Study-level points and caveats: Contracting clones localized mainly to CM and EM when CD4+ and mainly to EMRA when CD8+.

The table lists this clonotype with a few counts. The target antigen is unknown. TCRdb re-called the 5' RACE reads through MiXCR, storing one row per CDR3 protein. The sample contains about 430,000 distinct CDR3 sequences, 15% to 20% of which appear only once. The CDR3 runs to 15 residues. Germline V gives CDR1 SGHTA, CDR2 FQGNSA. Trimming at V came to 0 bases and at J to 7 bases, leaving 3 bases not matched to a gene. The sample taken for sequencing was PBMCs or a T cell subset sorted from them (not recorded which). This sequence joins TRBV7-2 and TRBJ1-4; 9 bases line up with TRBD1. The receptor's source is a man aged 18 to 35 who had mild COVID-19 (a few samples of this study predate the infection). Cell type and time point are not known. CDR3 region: CASSLAGTGSEKLFF. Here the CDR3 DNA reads TGTGCCAGCAGCTTAGCGGGGACAGGGAGTGAAAAACTGTTTTTT.